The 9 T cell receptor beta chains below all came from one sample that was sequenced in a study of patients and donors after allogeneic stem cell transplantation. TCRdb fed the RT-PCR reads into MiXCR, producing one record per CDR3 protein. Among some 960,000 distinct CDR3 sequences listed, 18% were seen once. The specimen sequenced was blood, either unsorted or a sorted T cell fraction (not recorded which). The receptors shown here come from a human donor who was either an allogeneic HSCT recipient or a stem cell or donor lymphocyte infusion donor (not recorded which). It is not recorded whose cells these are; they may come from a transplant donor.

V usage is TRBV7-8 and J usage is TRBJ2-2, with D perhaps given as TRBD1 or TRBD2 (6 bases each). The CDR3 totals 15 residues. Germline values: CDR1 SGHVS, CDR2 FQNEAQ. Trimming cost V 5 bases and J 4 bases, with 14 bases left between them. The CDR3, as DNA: TGTGCCAGCAGCCCCACAGGGCGGGGCACCGGGGAGCTGTTTTTT. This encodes CASSPTGRGTGELFF.

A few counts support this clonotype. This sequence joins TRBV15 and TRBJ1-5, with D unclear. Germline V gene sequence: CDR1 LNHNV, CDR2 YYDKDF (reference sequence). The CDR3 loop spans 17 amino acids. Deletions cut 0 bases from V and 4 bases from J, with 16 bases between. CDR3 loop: CATSREGRRVGNQPQHF. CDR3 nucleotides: TGTGCCACCAGCAGAGAAGGTCGGAGGGTTGGGAATCAGCCCCAGCATTTT.

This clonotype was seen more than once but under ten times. DNA of the CDR3: TGTGCCAGCAGGGGACTATCCACAACTAATGAAAAACTGTTTTTT. As protein: CASRGLSTTNEKLFF. The rearrangement joins TRBV12-3 or TRBV12-4 to TRBJ1-4, with D maybe TRBD1 (5 bases). The CDR3 runs to 15 residues. V was pared by 6 bases and J by 0 bases, with 11 bases between.

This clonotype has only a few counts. CDR3 residues: CASSQGTSGRPDTQYF. The CDR3 DNA sequence: TGTGCCAGCAGCCAAGGGACTAGCGGGAGACCAGATACGCAGTATTTT. This chain uses TRBV3-1 with TRBJ2-3, with 13 bases fitting TRBD2. Germline V gene sequence: CDR1 LGHDT, CDR2 YNNKEL (reference sequence). After removal of 1 base from V and 4 bases from J, the junction contained 2 bases not matched to a gene. The CDR3 runs 16 residues.

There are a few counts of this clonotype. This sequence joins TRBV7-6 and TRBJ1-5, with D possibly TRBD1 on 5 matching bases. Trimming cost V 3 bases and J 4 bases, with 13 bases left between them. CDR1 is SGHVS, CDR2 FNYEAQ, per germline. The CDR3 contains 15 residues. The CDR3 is CASSFMVQVNQPQHF. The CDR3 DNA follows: TGTGCCAGCAGCTTTATGGTACAGGTTAATCAGCCCCAGCATTTT.

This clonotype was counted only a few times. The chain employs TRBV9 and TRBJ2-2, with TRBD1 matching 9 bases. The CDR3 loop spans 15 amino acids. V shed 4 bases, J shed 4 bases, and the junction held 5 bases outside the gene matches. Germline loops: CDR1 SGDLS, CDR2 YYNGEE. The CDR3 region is CASSTGTGFTGELFF. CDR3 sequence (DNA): TGTGCCAGCAGCACCGGGACAGGGTTCACCGGGGAGCTGTTTTTT.

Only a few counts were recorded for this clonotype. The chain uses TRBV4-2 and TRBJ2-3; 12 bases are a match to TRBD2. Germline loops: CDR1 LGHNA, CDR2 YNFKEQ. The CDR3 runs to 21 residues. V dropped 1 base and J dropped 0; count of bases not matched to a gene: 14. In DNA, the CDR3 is TGTGCCAGCAGCCAAGTAACCCTAGCGGGGGGGCCTATCCCTAGCACAGATACGCAGTATTTT. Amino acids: CASSQVTLAGGPIPSTDTQYF.

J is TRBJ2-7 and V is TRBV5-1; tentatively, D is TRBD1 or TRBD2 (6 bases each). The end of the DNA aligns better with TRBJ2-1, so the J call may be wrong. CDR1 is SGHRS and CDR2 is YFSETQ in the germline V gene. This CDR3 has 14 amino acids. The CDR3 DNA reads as TGCGCCAGCAGCATCCGGGCGGGACATGACGAGCAGTTCTTC. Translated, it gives CASSIRAGHDEQFF.

CDR3: CATRGGSDRETQYF. CDR3 nucleotides: TGTGCCACCAGGGGCGGGAGCGATCGAGAGACCCAGTACTTC. The chain links TRBV24-1 to TRBJ2-5; TRBD2 matches 7 bases. V shed 7 bases and J 4 bases; nucleotides not matched to a gene: 8. Looked up from germline, CDR1 is KGHDR and CDR2 is SFDVKD. The CDR3 totals 14 residues.